The rows below give T cell receptor beta chains drawn from one sample of a study of shared clonotypes between healthy human individuals. Produced via immunoSEQ multiplex PCR; TCRdb's table is partial and in-frame only. Of roughly 2,000,000 clones in the sample, roughly 94% are singletons; the top ten hold 0.9% to 1.5%. The sample was naive CD8+ T cells sorted from blood. All receptors derive from a man in his late teens or twenties in good health. Both conserved end residues are part of each CDR3. A D gene is named only where the DNA matches it firmly. The listing skips clone size in some rows; elsewhere it reads once, few, many or a size class.

v_call	j_call	clone_size	d_call	cdr3_aa	cdr3_nt
TRBV30	TRBJ2-2	-	TRBD1	CAWSRGQAGELFF	TGTGCCTGGAGCAGGGGGCAAGCCGGGGAGCTGTTTTTT
TRBV19	TRBJ2-7	-	-	CASSMELALYEQYF	TGTGCCAGTAGTATGGAACTCGCCCTCTACGAGCAGTACTTC
TRBV7-9	TRBJ2-3	-	-	CASSSPIVDTQYF	TGTGCCAGCAGTTCTCCGATTGTAGATACGCAGTATTTT
TRBV19	TRBJ2-7	-	-	CASKSRQTYEQYF	TGTGCCAGTAAATCTCGACAGACCTACGAGCAGTACTTC
TRBV7-9	TRBJ2-7	-	-	CASSHTPSDIYEQYF	TGTGCCAGCAGCCACACCCCCTCGGACATCTACGAGCAGTACTTC
TRBV6-1	TRBJ2-3	-	-	CASSDGQGSTDTQYF	TGTGCCAGCAGTGACGGGCAGGGTAGCACAGATACGCAGTATTTT
TRBV5-6	TRBJ2-7	-	-	CASSSAPGDYEQYF	TGTGCCAGCAGCTCGGCTCCGGGAGACTACGAGCAGTACTTC
TRBV30	TRBJ1-1	-	-	CAWSETGFNTEAFF	TGTGCCTGGAGTGAAACAGGTTTTAACACTGAAGCTTTCTTT
TRBV27	TRBJ1-1	-	TRBD1	CASSLGQGGTEAFF	TGTGCCAGCAGTCTGGGACAGGGAGGGACTGAAGCTTTCTTT
TRBV9	TRBJ2-5	-	TRBD1	CASSTWDSTLETQYF	TGTGCCAGCAGTACCTGGGACAGTACGCTAGAGACCCAGTACTTC
TRBV28	TRBJ2-3	-	TRBD2	CASSPYSGGAADTQYF	TGTGCCAGCAGTCCCTATAGCGGGGGGGCCGCCGATACGCAGTATTTT
TRBV19	TRBJ1-1	-	TRBD1	CASKDRGNTEAFF	TGTGCCAGTAAGGACAGGGGGAACACTGAAGCTTTCTTT
TRBV6-1	TRBJ2-4	-	-	CASTVSLGAKNIQYF	TGTGCCAGCACCGTGTCCTTGGGTGCCAAAAACATTCAGTACTTC
TRBV11-2	TRBJ2-7	-	TRBD2	CASSSHGRGGPSEQYF	TGTGCCAGCAGCTCCCATGGGCGGGGAGGGCCAAGCGAGCAGTACTTC
TRBV5-4	TRBJ2-1	once	-	CASSLDRLSYNEQFF	TGTGCCAGCAGCTTGGACAGGCTCTCCTACAATGAGCAGTTCTTC
TRBV19	TRBJ2-3	-	-	CASTNTDTQYF	TGTGCCAGTACAAACACAGATACGCAGTATTTT
TRBV7-2	TRBJ1-1	-	TRBD1	CASSLWGQGTNTEAFF	TGTGCCAGCAGCTTATGGGGACAGGGTACGAACACTGAAGCTTTCTTT
TRBV10-3	TRBJ1-3	once	-	CAISESKRGGGNTIYF	TGTGCCATCAGTGAGTCGAAGAGGGGGGGAGGAAACACCATATATTTT
TRBV28	TRBJ1-2	-	TRBD1	CASSRQGAIGYTF	TGTGCCAGCAGTAGACAGGGGGCAATCGGCTACACCTTC
TRBV30	TRBJ1-5	-	-	CAWSVLQGNQPQHF	TGTGCCTGGAGTGTACTGCAGGGCAATCAGCCCCAGCATTTT
TRBV4-1	TRBJ2-7	-	TRBD2	CASSPGLAGSSYEQYF	TGCGCCAGCAGCCCCGGACTAGCGGGAAGCTCCTACGAGCAGTACTTC
TRBV6-1	TRBJ2-5	-	TRBD2	CASSEVLGGEQYF	TGTGCCAGCAGTGAAGTCCTCGGGGGGGAGCAGTACTTC
TRBV5-8	TRBJ2-7	-	TRBD1	CASSLGQGIHEQYF	TGTGCCAGCAGCTTGGGACAGGGGATCCACGAGCAGTACTTC
TRBV5-6	TRBJ2-7	once	-	CASSSQQGFRYEQYF	TGTGCCAGCAGCTCCCAACAGGGCTTTCGCTACGAGCAGTACTTC
TRBV4-1	TRBJ2-7	-	-	CASSQKLSEGYEQYF	TGCGCCAGCAGCCAGAAGCTCTCAGAGGGCTACGAGCAGTACTTC
TRBV14	TRBJ1-2	-	TRBD1	CASSQGGTGGLDYGYTF	TGTGCCAGCAGCCAAGGAGGGACAGGGGGCTTGGACTATGGCTACACCTTC
TRBV4-1	TRBJ1-5	-	-	CASSQDQWSEPQHF	TGCGCCAGCAGCCAAGATCAGTGGAGTGAGCCCCAGCATTTT
TRBV29-1	TRBJ2-7	-	TRBD2	CSVGSGTTVYEQYF	TGCAGCGTTGGCTCCGGGACTACGGTCTACGAGCAGTACTTC
TRBV7-9	TRBJ2-1	-	-	CASSLGTPYNEQFF	TGTGCCAGCAGCTTAGGGACCCCCTACAATGAGCAGTTCTTC
TRBV28	TRBJ1-1	-	TRBD1	CASSLEIAGGYTEAFF	TGTGCCAGCAGTTTAGAGATTGCAGGGGGATACACTGAAGCTTTCTTT